The subject of this entry is one TCR beta chain. Its antigen is currently unknown. This record belongs to a study of CD8 T cells in Susac syndrome. V gave up 0 bases and J gave up 0 bases, with 6 bases separating them. This CDR3 comprises 15 residues. Germline V CDR1 and CDR2: SGHRS, YFSETQ. Random hexamers were used to reverse transcribe an amount of about 0.45 to 1 ug RNA. TCRdb reprocessed the immunoSEQ multiplex PCR reads with MiXCR, giving one entry per CDR3 protein. In the table there are roughly 130,000 distinct CDR3 sequences, about 95% of which are singletons. Study-wide results and caveats: The TCR sequencing and HLA analysis in the study involved a relatively small number of individuals, as the study acknowledged.

Material for sequencing was CD4+ T cells from PBMCs. This clonotype was obtained from a human donor in good health. This chain joins TRBV5-1 and TRBJ2-2, with D unresolved. CDR3 protein: CASSLAGPNTGELFF. The CDR3 region has the DNA TGCGCCAGCAGCTTGGCGGGTCCGAACACCGGGGAGCTGTTTTTT. Full variable domain (missing parts from reference TRBV5-1 and TRBJ2-2): KAGVTQTPRYLIKTRGQQVTLSCSPISGHRSVSWYQQTPGQGLQFLFEYFSETQRNKGNFPGRFSGRQFSNSRSEMNVSTLELGDSALYLCASSLAGPNTGELFFGEGSRLTVL.